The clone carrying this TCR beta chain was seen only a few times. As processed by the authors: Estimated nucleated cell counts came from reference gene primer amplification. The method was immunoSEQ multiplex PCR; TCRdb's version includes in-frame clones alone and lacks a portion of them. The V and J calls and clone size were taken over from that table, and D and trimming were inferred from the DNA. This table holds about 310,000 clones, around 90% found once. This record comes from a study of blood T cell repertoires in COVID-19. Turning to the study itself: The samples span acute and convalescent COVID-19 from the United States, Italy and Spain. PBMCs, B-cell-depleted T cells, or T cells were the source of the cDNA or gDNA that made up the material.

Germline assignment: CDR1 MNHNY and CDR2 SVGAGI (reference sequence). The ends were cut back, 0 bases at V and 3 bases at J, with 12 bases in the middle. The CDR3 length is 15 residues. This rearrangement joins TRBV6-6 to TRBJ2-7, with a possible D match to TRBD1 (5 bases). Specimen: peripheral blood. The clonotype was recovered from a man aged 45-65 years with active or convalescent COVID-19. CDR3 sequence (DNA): TGTGCCAGCAGTTACTCCCCCCAGGGATACTACGAGCAGTACTTC. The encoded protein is CASSYSPQGYYEQYF.